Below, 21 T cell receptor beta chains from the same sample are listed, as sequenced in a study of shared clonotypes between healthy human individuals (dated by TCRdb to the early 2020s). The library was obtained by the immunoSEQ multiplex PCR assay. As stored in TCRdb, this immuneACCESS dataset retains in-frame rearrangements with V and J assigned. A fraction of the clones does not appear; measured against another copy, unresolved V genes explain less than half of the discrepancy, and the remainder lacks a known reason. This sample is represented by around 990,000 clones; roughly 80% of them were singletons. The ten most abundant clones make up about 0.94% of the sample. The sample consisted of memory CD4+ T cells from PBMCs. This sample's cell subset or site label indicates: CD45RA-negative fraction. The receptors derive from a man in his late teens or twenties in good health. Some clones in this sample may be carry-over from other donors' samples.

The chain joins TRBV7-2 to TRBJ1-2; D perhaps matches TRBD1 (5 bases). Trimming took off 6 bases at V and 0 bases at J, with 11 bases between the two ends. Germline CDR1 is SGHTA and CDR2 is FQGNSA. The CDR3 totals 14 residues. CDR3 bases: TGTGCCAGCAGAAGGGGTCGATCTAACTATGGCTACACCTTC. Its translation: CASRRGRSNYGYTF.

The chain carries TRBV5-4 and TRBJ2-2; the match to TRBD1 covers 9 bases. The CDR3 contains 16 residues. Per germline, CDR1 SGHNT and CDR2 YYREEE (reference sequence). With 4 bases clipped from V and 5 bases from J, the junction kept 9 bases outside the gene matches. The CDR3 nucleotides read TGTGCCAGCAGCGGGCGGGGACAGGGACCTACCGGGGAGCTGTTTTTT. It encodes CASSGRGQGPTGELFF.

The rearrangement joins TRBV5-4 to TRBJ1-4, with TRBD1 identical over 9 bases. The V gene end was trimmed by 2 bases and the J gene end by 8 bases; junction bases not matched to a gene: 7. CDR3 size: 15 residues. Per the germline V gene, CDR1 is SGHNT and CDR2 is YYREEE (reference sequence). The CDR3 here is CASSLQQGAREKLFF. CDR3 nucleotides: TGTGCCAGCAGCTTACAACAGGGGGCGCGCGAAAAACTGTTTTTT.

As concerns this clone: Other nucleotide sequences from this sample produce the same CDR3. The CDR3 coding sequence is TGCGCCAGCAGCCAACCGGGACAGTCCTACGAGCAGTACTTC. Encoded protein: CASSQPGQSYEQYF. The rearrangement links TRBV4-1 to TRBJ2-7, with TRBD1 identical over 7 bases. The CDR3 is made up of 14 amino acids. Germline trimming cut 2 bases from V and 1 base from J; bases unmatched to any gene: 2. Germline CDR1 and CDR2: MGHRA and YSYEKL.

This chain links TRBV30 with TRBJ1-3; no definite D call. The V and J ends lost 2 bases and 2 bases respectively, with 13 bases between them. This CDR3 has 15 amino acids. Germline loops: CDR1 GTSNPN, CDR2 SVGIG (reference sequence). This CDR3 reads CAWSWSFGAGNTIYF. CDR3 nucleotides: TGTGCCTGGAGTTGGAGTTTTGGGGCTGGAAACACCATATATTTT.

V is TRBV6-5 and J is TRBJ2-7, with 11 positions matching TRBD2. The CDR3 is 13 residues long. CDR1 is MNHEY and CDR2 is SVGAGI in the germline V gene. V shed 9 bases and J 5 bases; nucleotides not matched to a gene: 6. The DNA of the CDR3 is TGTGCCAGTAGACTAGCGGGATCGGACGAGCAGTACTTC. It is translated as CASRLAGSDEQYF.

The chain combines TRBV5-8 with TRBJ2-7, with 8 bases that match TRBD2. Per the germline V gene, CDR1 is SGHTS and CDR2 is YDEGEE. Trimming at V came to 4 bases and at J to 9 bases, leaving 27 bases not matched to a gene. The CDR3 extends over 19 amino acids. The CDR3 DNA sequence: TGTGCCAGCAGCGCCCGGGCCCTTACTAGCGGACCCACCCCCGACGGGCAGTACTTC. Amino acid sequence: CASSARALTSGPTPDGQYF. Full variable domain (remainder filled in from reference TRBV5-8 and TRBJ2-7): EAGVTQSPTHLIKTRGQQATLRCSPISGHTSVYWYQQALGLGLQFLLWYDEGEERNRGNFPPRFSGRQFPNYSSELNVNALELEDSALYLCASSARALTSGPTPDGQYFGPGTRLTVT.

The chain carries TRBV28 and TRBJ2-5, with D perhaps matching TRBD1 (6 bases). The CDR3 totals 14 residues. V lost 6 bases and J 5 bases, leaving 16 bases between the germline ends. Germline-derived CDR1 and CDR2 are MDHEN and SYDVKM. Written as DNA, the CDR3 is TGTGCCAGCAGCTTAGGCAGGGGCTGGGAGACCCAGTACTTC. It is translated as CASSLGRGWETQYF. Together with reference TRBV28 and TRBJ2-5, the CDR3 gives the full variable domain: DVKVTQSSRYLVKRTGEKVFLECVQDMDHENMFWYRQDPGLGLRLIYFSYDVKMKEKGDIPEGYSVSREKKERFSLILESASTNQTSMYLCASSLGRGWETQYFGPGTRLLVL.

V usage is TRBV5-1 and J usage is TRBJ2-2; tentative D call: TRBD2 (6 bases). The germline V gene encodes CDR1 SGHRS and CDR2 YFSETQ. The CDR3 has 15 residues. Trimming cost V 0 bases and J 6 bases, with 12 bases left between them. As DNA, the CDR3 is TGCGCCAGCAGCTTGGGCTGGGGAGGTCCCGGGGAGCTGTTTTTT. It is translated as CASSLGWGGPGELFF.

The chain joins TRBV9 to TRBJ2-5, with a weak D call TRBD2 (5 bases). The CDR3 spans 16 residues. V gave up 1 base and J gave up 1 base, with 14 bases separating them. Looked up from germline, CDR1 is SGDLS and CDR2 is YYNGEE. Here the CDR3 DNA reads TGTGCCAGCAGCGTAACCCCGTTAGCGCCCCAAGAGACCCAGTACTTC. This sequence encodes CASSVTPLAPQETQYF.

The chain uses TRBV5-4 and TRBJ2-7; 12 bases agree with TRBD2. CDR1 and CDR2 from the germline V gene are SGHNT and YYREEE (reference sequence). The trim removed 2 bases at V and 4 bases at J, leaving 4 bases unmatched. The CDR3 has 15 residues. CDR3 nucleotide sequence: TGTGCCAGCAGCTTCTCTAGCGGGAGGGCTTACGAGCAGTACTTC. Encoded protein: CASSFSSGRAYEQYF.

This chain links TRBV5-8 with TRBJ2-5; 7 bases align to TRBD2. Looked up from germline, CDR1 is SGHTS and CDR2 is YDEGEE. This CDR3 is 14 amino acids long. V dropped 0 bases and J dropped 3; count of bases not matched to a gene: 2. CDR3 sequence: CASSLAAGEETQYF. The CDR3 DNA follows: TGTGCCAGCAGCTTGGCTGCGGGAGAAGAGACCCAGTACTTC.

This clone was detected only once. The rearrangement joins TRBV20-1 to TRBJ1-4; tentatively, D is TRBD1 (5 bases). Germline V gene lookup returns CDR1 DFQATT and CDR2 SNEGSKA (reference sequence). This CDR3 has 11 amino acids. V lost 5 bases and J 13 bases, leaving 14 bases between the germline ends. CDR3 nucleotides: TGCAGTGCTCACGGGGCTGGAAGACTGTTTTTT. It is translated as CSAHGAGRLFF.

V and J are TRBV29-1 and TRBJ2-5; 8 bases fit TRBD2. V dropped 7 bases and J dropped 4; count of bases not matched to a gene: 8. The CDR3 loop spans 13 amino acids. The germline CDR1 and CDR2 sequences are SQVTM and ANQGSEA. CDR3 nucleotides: TGCAGCGCCGGAAGAGCGGGGGTAGAGACCCAGTACTTC. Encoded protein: CSAGRAGVETQYF. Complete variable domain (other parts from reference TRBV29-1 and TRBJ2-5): SAVISQKPSRDICQRGTSLTIQCQVDSQVTMMFWYRQQPGQSLTLIATANQGSEATYESGFVIDKFPISRPNLTFSTLTVSNMSPEDSSIYLCSAGRAGVETQYFGPGTRLLVL.

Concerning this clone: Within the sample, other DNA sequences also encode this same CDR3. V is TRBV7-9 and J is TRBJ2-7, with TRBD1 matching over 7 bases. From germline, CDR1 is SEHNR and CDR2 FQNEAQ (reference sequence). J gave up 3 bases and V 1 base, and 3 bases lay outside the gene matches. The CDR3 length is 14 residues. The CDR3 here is CASSLEGAGYEQYF. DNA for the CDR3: TGTGCCAGCAGCTTAGAGGGGGCGGGCTACGAGCAGTACTTC.

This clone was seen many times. The CDR3 nucleotides read TGTGCCAGCAGCCCACGATCTGCAACTAATGAAAAACTGTTTTTT. Its translation: CASSPRSATNEKLFF. The rearrangement joins TRBV9 to TRBJ1-4; D is uncertain. This CDR3 spans 15 amino acids. The germline V and J ends were trimmed by 4 bases and 0 bases, with 10 bases remaining between them. Germline assignment: CDR1 SGDLS and CDR2 YYNGEE. Full variable domain (missing parts from reference TRBV9 and TRBJ1-4): DSGVTQTPKHLITATGQRVTLRCSPRSGDLSVYWYQQSLDQGLQFLIQYYNGEERAKGNILERFSAQQFPDLHSELNLSSLELGDSALYFCASSPRSATNEKLFFGSGTQLSVL.

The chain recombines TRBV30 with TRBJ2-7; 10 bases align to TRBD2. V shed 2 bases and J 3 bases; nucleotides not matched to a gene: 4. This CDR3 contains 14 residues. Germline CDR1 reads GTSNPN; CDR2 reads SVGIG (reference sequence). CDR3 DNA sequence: TGTGCCTGGAGTATTAGCGGGAGGAGCTACGAGCAGTACTTC. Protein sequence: CAWSISGRSYEQYF.

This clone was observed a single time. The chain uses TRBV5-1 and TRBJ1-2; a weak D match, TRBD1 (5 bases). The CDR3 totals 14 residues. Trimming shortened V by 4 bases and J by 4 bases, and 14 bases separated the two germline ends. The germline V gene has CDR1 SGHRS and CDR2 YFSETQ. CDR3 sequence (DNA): TGCGCCAGCAGCCCCGGGGGGACCAGCTATGGCTACACCTTC. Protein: CASSPGGTSYGYTF.

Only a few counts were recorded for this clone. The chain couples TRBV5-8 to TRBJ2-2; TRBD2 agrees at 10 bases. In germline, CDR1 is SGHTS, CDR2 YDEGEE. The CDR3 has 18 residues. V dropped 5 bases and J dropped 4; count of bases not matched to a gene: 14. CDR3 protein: CASSLSASGSLLTGELFF. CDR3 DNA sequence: TGTGCCAGCAGTCTTTCGGCTAGCGGGAGCTTACTCACCGGGGAGCTGTTTTTT.

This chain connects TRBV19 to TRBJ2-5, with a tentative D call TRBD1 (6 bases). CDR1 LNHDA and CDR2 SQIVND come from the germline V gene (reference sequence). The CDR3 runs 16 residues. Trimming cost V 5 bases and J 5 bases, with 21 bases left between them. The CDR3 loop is CASSPQRQATRETQYF. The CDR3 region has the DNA TGTGCCAGTAGTCCTCAAAGACAGGCTACAAGGGAGACCCAGTACTTC.

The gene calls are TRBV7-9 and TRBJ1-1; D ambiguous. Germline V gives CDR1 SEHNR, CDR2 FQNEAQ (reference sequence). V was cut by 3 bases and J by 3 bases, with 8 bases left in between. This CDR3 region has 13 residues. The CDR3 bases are TGTGCCAGCAGCTTTAACACAGACACTGAAGCTTTCTTT. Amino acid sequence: CASSFNTDTEAFF.